Shown below are 25 T cell receptor beta chains from a single sample sequenced in a study of blood T cell repertoires in COVID-19. TCRdb keeps only in-frame clones here, not all; method: immunoSEQ multiplex PCR. The sample has about 230,000 clones, 80% to 90% seen once. The sample taken for sequencing was peripheral blood. These receptors were collected from a woman between 40 and 55 years old who had recovered from COVID-19.

The rearrangement links TRBV11-2 to TRBJ2-5, with D perhaps TRBD1 (6 bases). CDR1 is SGHAT and CDR2 is FQNNGV in the germline V gene. V dropped 5 bases and J dropped 5 bases, with 15 bases sitting between them. The CDR3 is 14 amino acids. CDR3 in amino acids: CASSISDSWETQYF. The CDR3 DNA sequence: TGTGCCAGCAGCATCTCGGACAGTTGGGAGACCCAGTACTTC.

In its sample, this clone was seen a few times. This chain links TRBV7-8 with TRBJ1-2; D remains unclear. In germline, CDR1 is SGHVS, CDR2 FQNEAQ. There are 14 residues in the CDR3. Trimming took off 5 bases at V and 12 bases at J, with 22 bases between the two ends. CDR3 nucleotides: TGTGCCAGCAGCAACAACATGGCAGAATCGAGGGACACCTTC. Protein product: CASSNNMAESRDTF.

The chain couples TRBV5-6 to TRBJ2-1; possible D gene TRBD1, 6 bases. Germline V lookup: CDR1 SGHDT, CDR2 YYEEEE. Trimming took off 2 bases at V and 8 bases at J, with 17 bases between the two ends. The CDR3 sequence is 15 residues long. The CDR3: CASSFMGAVSDEQFF. The CDR3 DNA follows: TGTGCCAGCAGCTTTATGGGGGCAGTTAGTGATGAGCAGTTCTTC.

V and J are TRBV7-2 and TRBJ2-3; no clear D. The CDR3 sequence is 15 residues long. Germline loops: CDR1 SGHTA, CDR2 FQGNSA. The V gene lost 0 bases and the J gene lost 2 bases, with 9 bases spanning the gap. The CDR3 spells CASSLAVGLTDTQYF. The CDR3, as DNA: TGTGCCAGCAGCTTAGCGGTGGGCCTCACAGATACGCAGTATTTT.

The rearrangement joins TRBV10-3 to TRBJ1-6; no clear D gene. Germline V gene sequence: CDR1 ENHRY, CDR2 SYGVKD. The CDR3 consists of 14 residues. Between the trimmed V and J ends, which lost 7 bases and 7 bases, there was a span of 14 bases. CDR3 DNA sequence: TGTGCCATCACCGAACAACGGAGCAATTCACCCCTCCACTTT. Translating it yields CAITEQRSNSPLHF.

The genes are TRBV19 and TRBJ1-4; unclear D gene. With 7 bases removed from V and 0 bases from J, the gap between germline ends came to 12 bases. Germline-derived CDR1 and CDR2 are LNHDA and SQIVND (reference sequence). The length of the CDR3 is 15 residues. CDR3 in DNA: TGTGCCAGTACCAAATGGAGTGCAACTAATGAAAAACTGTTTTTT. Translated: CASTKWSATNEKLFF.

The chain is built from TRBV5-4 and TRBJ2-7, with D hard to call. The V end was cut by 0 bases, the J end by 7 bases, with 5 bases between. Germline V CDR1 and CDR2: SGHNT, YYREEE (reference sequence). The CDR3 sequence is 11 residues long. The DNA of the CDR3 is TGTGCCAGCAGCTTGGCCGGGGAGCAGTACTTC. It yields the protein CASSLAGEQYF. Together with reference TRBV5-4 and TRBJ2-7, the CDR3 gives the full variable domain: ETGVTQSPTHLIKTRGQQVTLRCSSQSGHNTVSWYQQALGQGPQFIFQYYREEENGRGNFPPRFSGLQFPNYSSELNVNALELDDSALYLCASSLAGEQYFGPGTRLTVT.

The genes are TRBV16 and TRBJ1-1, with D possibly being TRBD1 (5 bases). Trimming removed 0 bases at V and 2 bases at J, with 10 bases between. The germline V gene encodes CDR1 KGHSY and CDR2 FQNENV. The CDR3 runs 15 residues. The CDR3 reads CASSQSIRENTEAFF. CDR3 coding DNA: TGTGCCAGCAGCCAATCGATCAGGGAAAACACTGAAGCTTTCTTT.

The genes are TRBV5-5 and TRBJ2-5; weak D call: TRBD1 (5 bases). With 4 bases removed from V and 2 bases from J, the gap between germline ends came to 12 bases. The CDR3 covers 14 residues. Looked up from germline, CDR1 is SGHKS and CDR2 is YYEKEE (reference sequence). The CDR3 reads CASSTPTAQETQYF. CDR3 bases: TGTGCCAGCAGCACACCGACAGCACAAGAGACCCAGTACTTC.

This clone has more than one count but fewer than ten. The V gene is TRBV11-3, the J gene TRBJ1-2; the D gene is possibly TRBD1 (5 bases). Trimming removed 2 bases from V and 6 bases from J, with 10 bases in between. The CDR3 totals 13 residues. The germline V gene has CDR1 SGHNT and CDR2 YENEEA. CDR3 DNA: TGTGCCAGCAGCTTAATCAGGGAAGATGGCTACACCTTC. Amino acid sequence: CASSLIREDGYTF.

This clone was found a few times. The V call is TRBV18, the J call TRBJ2-2, with 8 bases fitting TRBD1. In germline, CDR1 is KGHSH, CDR2 LQKENI. The CDR3 totals 20 residues. The V gene end was trimmed by 4 bases and the J gene end by 5 bases; junction bases not matched to a gene: 21. The CDR3 reads CASSLLGFGTGNVSTGELFF. Here the CDR3 DNA reads TGTGCCAGCTCACTATTGGGGTTTGGGACAGGCAACGTCTCAACCGGGGAGCTGTTTTTT.

The rearrangement uses TRBV9 and TRBJ2-3; 11 bases map to TRBD2. CDR3 length: 16 residues. From germline, CDR1 is SGDLS and CDR2 YYNGEE. Trimming removed 4 bases from V and 0 bases from J; junction bases left unmatched: 4. CDR3 nucleotides: TGTGCCAGCAGCCTGTGGACTAGCGGGAGCACAGATACGCAGTATTTT. Its translation: CASSLWTSGSTDTQYF.

This clone was seen once. V gene TRBV6-5 combines with J gene TRBJ2-1, with 8 bases fitting TRBD1. Germline V gene lookup returns CDR1 MNHEY and CDR2 SVGAGI. CDR3 length: 14 residues. The V and J ends lost 7 bases and 4 bases, in that order; junction bases with no gene match: 6. The CDR3 reads CASTPGQAYNEQFF. Written as DNA, the CDR3 is TGTGCCAGCACCCCGGGACAGGCATACAATGAGCAGTTCTTC.

This clone showed up just once. The chain employs TRBV7-2 and TRBJ2-7, with 7 positions matching TRBD2. V lost 1 base, J lost 0 bases, and 6 bases stayed unmatched. The CDR3 loop spans 16 amino acids. Germline V gene lookup returns CDR1 SGHTA and CDR2 FQGNSA. CDR3 protein: CASSLVGAGSSYEQYF. The CDR3 DNA is TGTGCCAGCAGCTTAGTAGGAGCGGGGAGCTCCTACGAGCAGTACTTC.

This clone was seen a handful of times. The chain is built from TRBV5-1 and TRBJ2-2, with a tentative D call TRBD2 (6 bases). CDR1 and CDR2 from the germline V gene are SGHRS and YFSETQ. The V gene lost 7 bases and the J gene lost 4 bases, with 11 bases spanning the gap. The CDR3 has 13 amino acids. CDR3 DNA: TGCGCCAGCTCAGGAGGGAGCACCGGGGAGCTGTTTTTT. Encoded protein: CASSGGSTGELFF.

This chain joins TRBV7-2 and TRBJ2-1; the match to TRBD1 covers 7 bases. The CDR3 runs to 14 residues. J was trimmed by 4 bases and V by 5 bases; bases with no gene match: 5. Looked up from germline, CDR1 is SGHTA and CDR2 is FQGNSA. DNA of the CDR3: TGTGCCAGCAGCACTCGACAGGGATACAATGAGCAGTTCTTC. It codes for CASSTRQGYNEQFF.

This rearrangement joins TRBV28 to TRBJ1-6, with no clear D. The CDR3 spans 18 residues. The germline V gene has CDR1 MDHEN and CDR2 SYDVKM. V gave up 4 bases and J gave up 5 bases, with 21 bases separating them. CDR3 loop: CASSSPVGRIGNNSPLHF. The CDR3 DNA follows: TGTGCCAGCAGTTCCCCCGTGGGGAGGATAGGTAATAATTCACCCCTCCACTTT.

The V gene is TRBV28, the J gene TRBJ1-2, with 10 nucleotides matching TRBD1. The CDR3 is made up of 17 amino acids. The V and J ends lost 6 bases and 8 bases, in that order; junction bases with no gene match: 18. CDR1 MDHEN and CDR2 SYDVKM come from the germline V gene. The chain's CDR3 is CASSPPSPGTGEKGYTF. CDR3 coding DNA: TGTGCCAGCAGCCCCCCCTCCCCGGGGACAGGGGAGAAAGGCTACACCTTC.

By share, this clone ranks as medium-sized (0.01 to 0.1%). CDR3 amino acids: CASSSTGQNEKLFF. CDR3 sequence (DNA): TGCGCCAGCAGCTCGACAGGACAAAATGAAAAACTGTTTTTT. The rearrangement uses TRBV4-1 and TRBJ1-4; TRBD1 might be the D (6 bases). Germline V gene data show CDR1 as MGHRA and CDR2 as YSYEKL. Trimming left V 5 bases short and J 5 bases short, with 12 bases between. This CDR3 spans 14 amino acids.

The chain joins TRBV7-9 to TRBJ2-5; TRBD2 agrees at 8 bases. V trimming: 1 base; J trimming: 7 bases; junction bases outside the gene matches: 8. The CDR3 runs 15 residues. Germline loops: CDR1 SEHNR, CDR2 FQNEAQ (reference sequence). The CDR3 sequence: CASSLVPAGDGTQYF. The CDR3 coding sequence is TGTGCCAGCAGCTTAGTTCCAGCGGGGGACGGGACCCAGTACTTC.

The rearrangement joins TRBV12-3 or TRBV12-4 to TRBJ1-5; D not resolved. V lost 6 bases, J lost 5 bases, and 11 bases lay in between. CDR3 size: 13 residues. Here the CDR3 reads CASSLQPDQPQHF. CDR3 sequence (DNA): TGTGCCAGCAGCCTTCAACCAGATCAGCCCCAGCATTTT.

In DNA form, the CDR3 reads TGTGCCAGCAGGAGTGGGGCAATTGGCTATGGCTACACCTTC. Translation: CASRSGAIGYGYTF. The chain links TRBV2 to TRBJ1-2; a weak D match, TRBD1 (5 bases). The V end lost 6 bases, the J end lost 4 bases, and 15 bases lay between the germline ends. The CDR3 has 14 amino acids. The germline gives CDR1 SNHLY, CDR2 FYNNEI.

The chain combines TRBV19 with TRBJ1-5; TRBD1 matches 7 bases. The CDR3 runs to 16 residues. From germline, CDR1 is LNHDA and CDR2 SQIVND (reference sequence). V gave up 5 bases and J gave up 7 bases; unmatched junction bases: 14. The CDR3 spells CASSPPFRGSRQPQHF. The DNA for the CDR3 is TGTGCCAGTAGTCCCCCATTCAGGGGGTCGAGGCAGCCCCAGCATTTT.

Note on this clone: The germline gene is not matched at one end of the junction; a read error may be the cause. The CDR3 here is CASSPRLAGINIQYF. The CDR3 DNA sequence: TGTGCCAGCTCTCCACGACTAGCGGGGATAAACATTCAGTACTTC. This chain uses TRBV18 with TRBJ2-4; 11 bases line up with TRBD2. CDR3 length: 15 amino acids. Germline V gene lookup returns CDR1 KGHSH and CDR2 LQKENI.

Turning to this clone: The same CDR3 also results from other DNA sequences found in this sample. The chain uses TRBV9 and TRBJ1-4; TRBD1 aligns across 9 bases. Germline V lookup: CDR1 SGDLS, CDR2 YYNGEE. The ends lost 0 bases at V and 4 bases at J; junction bases unmatched: 1. This CDR3 region has 15 residues. The CDR3 nucleotides are TGTGCCAGCAGCGTAGGGACAGGGGTTAATGAAAAACTGTTTTTT. Encoded protein: CASSVGTGVNEKLFF. Full variable domain (rest looked up from reference TRBV9 and TRBJ1-4): DSGVTQTPKHLITATGQRVTLRCSPRSGDLSVYWYQQSLDQGLQFLIQYYNGEERAKGNILERFSAQQFPDLHSELNLSSLELGDSALYFCASSVGTGVNEKLFFGSGTQLSVL.